A single sample gave rise to the 2 T cell receptor beta chains below, sequenced in a study of cytomegalovirus exposure and HLA in healthy donors. 13 Jbeta primers and 60 Vbeta primers were used for the PCR. Assay: immunoSEQ multiplex PCR; the TCRdb copy retains only in-frame clones and omits some. The data hold some 100,000 clones, with around 77% observed a single time. The sequenced sample was PBMCs. These receptors originate from a man aged 35 to 55 in good health and CMV-seropositive.

In this sample, this clone turned up once. The rearrangement uses TRBV4-1 and TRBJ1-4; D call uncertain. Germline CDR1 is MGHRA and CDR2 is YSYEKL. Between the trimmed V and J ends, which lost 1 base and 7 bases, there was a span of 13 bases. This CDR3 region has 15 residues. CDR3 nucleotide sequence: TGCGCCAGCAGCCAAGTTGGTCCCACGGGTGAAAAACTGTTTTTT. It yields the protein CASSQVGPTGEKLFF.

The chain links TRBV5-6 to TRBJ1-2; D gene ambiguous. The germline gives CDR1 SGHDT, CDR2 YYEEEE. The CDR3 contains 12 residues. Deletions cut 6 bases from V and 5 bases from J, with 11 bases between. As DNA, the CDR3 is TGTGCCAGCACATTCGAGGGTTATGGCTACACCTTC. This gives the protein CASTFEGYGYTF.